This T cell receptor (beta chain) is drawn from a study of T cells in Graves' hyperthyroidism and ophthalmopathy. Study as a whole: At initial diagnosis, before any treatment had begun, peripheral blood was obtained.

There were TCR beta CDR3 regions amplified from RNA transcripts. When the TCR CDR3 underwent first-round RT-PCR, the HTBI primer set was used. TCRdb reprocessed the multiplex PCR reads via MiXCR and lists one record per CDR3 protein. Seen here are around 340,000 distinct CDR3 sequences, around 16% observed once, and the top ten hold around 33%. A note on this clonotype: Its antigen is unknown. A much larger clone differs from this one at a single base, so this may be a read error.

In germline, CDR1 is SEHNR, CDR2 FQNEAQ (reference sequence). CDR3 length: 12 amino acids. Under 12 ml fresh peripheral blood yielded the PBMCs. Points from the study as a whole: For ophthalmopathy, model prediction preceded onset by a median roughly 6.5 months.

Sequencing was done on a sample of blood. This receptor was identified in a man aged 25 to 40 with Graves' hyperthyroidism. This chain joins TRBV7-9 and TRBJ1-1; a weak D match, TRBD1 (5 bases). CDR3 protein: CAGSWKGTEAFF. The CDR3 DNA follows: TGTGCCGGCAGCTGGAAGGGGACTGAAGCTTTCTTT.